Below are 5 T cell receptor beta chains sequenced from a single sample in a study of blood T cell repertoires in COVID-19. Clones were sequenced by immunoSEQ multiplex PCR, and TCRdb holds only the in-frame ones, with some missing. Among 150,000 to 200,000 clones listed, roughly nine tenths were seen once. The sequencing sample was made of peripheral blood. These receptors were obtained from a woman aged 55 to 70 with COVID-19, enrolled during active disease.

This chain joins TRBV19 and TRBJ2-3; 8 bases are shared with TRBD2. CDR1 is LNHDA, CDR2 SQIVND, per germline (reference sequence). J gave up 4 bases and V 3 bases, and 6 bases lay outside the gene matches. The CDR3 is 15 residues long. As DNA, the CDR3 is TGTGCCAGTAGTATCGAGCGGGAGAAGGCAGATACGCAGTATTTT. Amino acid sequence: CASSIEREKADTQYF.

This chain uses TRBV19 with TRBJ1-6, with D unclear. V was pared by 2 bases and J by 0 bases, with 17 bases between. The CDR3 runs 19 residues. Per the germline V gene, CDR1 is LNHDA and CDR2 is SQIVND (reference sequence). The CDR3 region is CASSISSGGESSYNSPLHF. DNA of the CDR3: TGTGCCAGTAGTATATCATCAGGAGGCGAGAGCTCCTATAATTCACCCCTCCACTTT.

This chain uses TRBV19 with TRBJ2-6, with a possible D match to TRBD2 (6 bases). Germline lookup yields CDR1 LNHDA and CDR2 SQIVND (reference sequence). Trimming pared 6 bases from V and 2 bases from J, leaving 20 bases between. CDR3 length equals 18 residues. This CDR3 reads CASRGPEGRKAGANVLTF. DNA for the CDR3: TGTGCCAGTAGGGGACCGGAGGGTAGGAAGGCTGGGGCCAACGTCCTGACTTTC.

The rearrangement joins TRBV28 to TRBJ2-7; no definite D call. Germline CDR1 reads MDHEN; CDR2 reads SYDVKM. The V gene lost 4 bases and the J gene lost 2 bases, with 12 bases spanning the gap. The CDR3 length is 14 residues. The CDR3 sequence: CASSSPRGTYEQYF. CDR3 bases: TGTGCCAGCAGTTCACCGCGAGGTACCTACGAGCAGTACTTC.

The chain uses TRBV7-9 and TRBJ2-2; tentative D call: TRBD1 (5 bases). This CDR3 has 15 residues. Trimming removed 3 bases at V and 3 bases at J, with 11 bases between. Germline loops: CDR1 SEHNR, CDR2 FQNEAQ (reference sequence). CDR3 residues: CASSLQGFDTGELFF. In nucleotides, the CDR3 is TGTGCCAGCAGCTTGCAGGGATTTGACACCGGGGAGCTGTTTTTT.